The present entry profiles one TCR beta chain with its context. Its antigen remains unidentified. This sample stems from a study of T cell responses to AZD1222 COVID-19 vaccine. The study's findings and limits: Repertoires were obtained solely post-peak T cell response. Donors skewed white British and female; clonal diversity was possibly underestimated. Regions 160-218 and 743-854 dominated among vaccine-associated CD4 TCRs spanning spike.

TCRdb's copy holds only in-frame clones and misses some; the assay was immunoSEQ multiplex PCR. The table lists roughly 100,000 clones, more than 85% of them singletons, with around 1.2% in the top ten. Trimming took 5 bases from V and 2 from J, leaving 16 bases between them. Germline lookup yields CDR1 MNHEY and CDR2 SMNVEV (reference sequence). This CDR3 has 15 residues. This clonotype was obtained from an adult in good health. The input for sequencing was peripheral blood, taken on day 0 of AZD1222 vaccination. The rearrangement links TRBV27 to TRBJ2-7, with D tentatively TRBD1 (6 bases). The CDR3 protein is CASSPGQQPTYEQYF. For the CDR3, the DNA is TGTGCCAGCAGTCCCGGACAGCAACCCACCTACGAGCAGTACTTC.